The entry below gives a single T cell receptor (beta chain) sequence along with its context. Its antigen remains unidentified. A junction boundary mismatches the germline segment, possibly from a read error. PCR employed 60 Vbeta and 13 Jbeta primers. TCRdb keeps only in-frame clones here, not all; method: immunoSEQ multiplex PCR. The repertoire has approximately 100,000 clones, approximately 9% of them found once; the top ten carry around 5%. Germline V gives CDR1 SGHRS, CDR2 YFSETQ. The CDR3 runs to 15 residues. This record belongs to a study of cytomegalovirus exposure and HLA in healthy donors. Across the whole study: Some 85 million unique TCRs, all from HLA-typed donors, were included in an early release of the data.

Study-wide findings and caveats: Analyses of presence and absence presupposed an approximately uniform sequencing depth across donors. The authors listed 150 to 200 TCR beta chains as cytomegalovirus-associated.

This rearrangement joins TRBV5-1 to TRBJ2-5; 9 nucleotides align to TRBD1. This clonotype originated in a man aged 50-59 years in good health and CMV-seropositive. The source material was PBMCs. CDR3 in DNA: TGCGCCAGCAGTTTGGGGACAGGGAGAGGGGAGACCCAGTACTTC. It translates to CASSLGTGRGETQYF.